Listed here are 14 T cell receptor beta chains from one sample, sequenced in a study of tumor-infiltrating lymphocytes in localized non-small cell lung cancer. The table came from immunoSEQ multiplex PCR; TCRdb's copy has only in-frame clones and leaves some out. There are about 11,000 clones in the sample; 50% to 70% occur only once, and 9% to 9.5% lies in the top ten. Sequencing input: lung tumor tissue. The receptors here all came from a human donor with non-small cell lung cancer.

The chain uses TRBV4-3 and TRBJ1-2, with D unclear. The CDR3 loop spans 14 amino acids. V was pared by 0 bases and J by 9 bases, with 14 bases between. Germline lookup yields CDR1 LGHNA and CDR2 YSLEER. The CDR3, as DNA: TGCGCCAGCAGCCAAGATCCAAGTCAAGGGAGCTACACCTTC. As protein: CASSQDPSQGSYTF.

Only a few counts were recorded for this clone. The J gene is TRBJ1-5, the V gene TRBV7-2; D may be TRBD1 (5 bases). Germline V gene lookup returns CDR1 SGHTA and CDR2 FQGNSA. This CDR3 is 15 amino acids long. V lost 6 bases and J lost 2, with 14 bases in between. In nucleotides, the CDR3 is TGTGCCAGCAGACCGTATGCAGGGCGCAATCAGCCCCAGCATTTT. The encoded protein is CASRPYAGRNQPQHF.

The V and J genes are TRBV4-1 and TRBJ1-5, with TRBD1 identical over 7 bases. CDR1 is MGHRA, CDR2 YSYEKL, per germline. After removal of 4 bases from V and 1 base from J, the junction contained 7 bases not matched to a gene. The length of the CDR3 is 16 residues. CDR3 sequence: CASSLRQGTSNQPQHF. CDR3 nucleotides: TGCGCCAGCAGCCTAAGACAGGGTACGAGCAATCAGCCCCAGCATTTT.

The rearrangement uses TRBV6-5 and TRBJ2-2; D possibly corresponds to TRBD2 (6 bases). Germline-derived CDR1 and CDR2 are MNHEY and SVGAGI. The CDR3 totals 15 residues. The V gene lost 0 bases and the J gene lost 5 bases, with 10 bases spanning the gap. The CDR3 DNA follows: TGTGCCAGCAGTTACTCCCGACTAGTTACCGGGGAGCTGTTTTTT. This sequence encodes CASSYSRLVTGELFF.

The sample holds a few counts of this clone. The rearrangement links TRBV4-1 to TRBJ1-6; D perhaps matches TRBD1 (5 bases). The V and J ends lost 0 bases and 10 bases respectively, with 13 bases between them. The CDR3 runs to 15 residues. Germline CDR1 MGHRA, CDR2 YSYEKL. DNA for the CDR3: TGCGCCAGCAGCCAAGACGGGGGGTACGAATCACCCCTCCACTTT. Translated, it gives CASSQDGGYESPLHF.

The V and J genes are TRBV4-1 and TRBJ1-5; D may be TRBD1 (5 bases). Germline values: CDR1 MGHRA, CDR2 YSYEKL. CDR3 length: 14 amino acids. V was cut by 2 bases and J by 1 base, with 6 bases left in between. Here the CDR3 reads CASSQRDSNQPQHF. CDR3 in DNA: TGCGCCAGCAGCCAACGGGACAGCAATCAGCCCCAGCATTTT.

The chain links TRBV11-2 to TRBJ1-2; 8 bases agree with TRBD1. This CDR3 region has 15 residues. Germline lookup yields CDR1 SGHAT and CDR2 FQNNGV. J was trimmed by 7 bases and V by 1 base; bases with no gene match: 8. CDR3 in DNA: TGTGCCAGCAGCTTAGGTTCCGGGACAGGTCCTGGCTACACCTTC. Its protein is CASSLGSGTGPGYTF.

This clone is deemed medium-sized. The V and J genes are TRBV4-2 and TRBJ2-1; D call uncertain. V lost 4 bases to trimming and J lost 0 bases, with 13 bases between them. The CDR3 is 16 amino acids. Germline assignment: CDR1 LGHNA and CDR2 YNFKEQ. CDR3 sequence reads: CASSRERFSSYNEQFF. The CDR3 DNA is TGTGCCAGCAGCCGCGAGCGCTTTAGCTCCTACAATGAGCAGTTCTTC.

There are a few counts of this clone. The chain joins TRBV9 to TRBJ2-3; D remains ambiguous. Per germline, CDR1 SGDLS and CDR2 YYNGEE. This CDR3 contains 14 residues. V was trimmed by 0 bases and J by 3 bases, leaving 8 bases between them. CDR3 residues: CASSVGGFTDTQYF. For the CDR3, the DNA is TGTGCCAGCAGCGTAGGTGGTTTTACAGATACGCAGTATTTT.

This rearrangement joins TRBV29-1 to TRBJ2-3; 7 bases are shared with TRBD2. Germline V CDR1 and CDR2: SQVTM, ANQGSEA. After removal of 5 bases from V and 5 bases from J, the junction contained 7 bases not matched to a gene. The length of the CDR3 is 13 residues. CDR3 sequence reads: CSVPAGFKDTQYF. CDR3 nucleotide sequence: TGCAGCGTTCCAGCGGGATTCAAAGATACGCAGTATTTT.

This chain links TRBV28 with TRBJ2-7; TRBD1 might be the D (6 bases). The length of the CDR3 is 15 residues. The germline V gene has CDR1 MDHEN and CDR2 SYDVKM. Deletions cut 3 bases from V and 3 bases from J, with 15 bases between. The CDR3 spells CASSLYAGAVYEQYF. The DNA of the CDR3 is TGTGCCAGCAGTTTGTACGCAGGGGCCGTCTACGAGCAGTACTTC. The full variable domain, completed using reference TRBV28 and TRBJ2-7, is DVKVTQSSRYLVKRTGEKVFLECVQDMDHENMFWYRQDPGLGLRLIYFSYDVKMKEKGDIPEGYSVSREKKERFSLILESASTNQTSMYLCASSLYAGAVYEQYFGPGTRLTVT.

The V and J genes are TRBV30 and TRBJ1-1, with D hard to call. Trimming cost V 3 bases and J 10 bases, with 12 bases left between them. The CDR3 is 11 amino acids. Germline V gene sequence: CDR1 GTSNPN, CDR2 SVGIG (reference sequence). The CDR3 DNA reads TGTGCCTGGAGCCGAGACCCCGGAGCTTTCTTT. Amino acids: CAWSRDPGAFF.

This chain connects TRBV18 to TRBJ1-1; D gene ambiguous. The CDR3 has 17 residues. Germline V gives CDR1 KGHSH, CDR2 LQKENI. Trimming removed 1 base at V and 1 base at J, with 16 bases between. The DNA for the CDR3 is TGTGCCAGCTCACCACGAGAAAGCGGTGTAGGGAACACTGAAGCTTTCTTT. This sequence encodes CASSPRESGVGNTEAFF.

This chain links TRBV14 with TRBJ2-7; unclear D gene. Trimming shortened V by 1 base and J by 7 bases, and 8 bases separated the two germline ends. The germline CDR1 and CDR2 sequences are SGHDN and FVKESK. The CDR3 sequence is 12 residues long. CDR3 nucleotides: TGTGCCAGCAGCCAAGGGTCACGTGAGCAGTACTTC. Encoded protein: CASSQGSREQYF.